This T cell receptor beta chain comes out of a study of molecular identifiers for immune sequencing clone quantification. This clonotype was counted at least ten times. The target antigen is unknown. The V end lost 1 base, the J end lost 3 bases, and 4 bases lay between the germline ends. CDR3 size: 12 residues. CDR1 and CDR2 (germline): SGHNT, YENEEA. Listed TCR primers, together with previously described methods, were used for the bulk TCR libraries. TCRdb processed the PCR reads anew with MiXCR; each CDR3 protein has one entry. The sample lists 60,000 to 70,000 distinct CDR3 sequences, roughly 17% occurring once. Study findings and constraints: Over 99% of effector molecules, but under 1% in naive cells, were held by clones with more than 20 RNA copies.

This TCR was recovered from a human donor in good health. Some libraries in this study had Jurkat cell RNA spiked in. Sequenced: naive CD8+ T cells from blood, with Jurkat cell RNA spiked in. Subset of the sample: FACS-sorted CD8+CD4-CCR7+CD45RA+ naive T cells. The chain links TRBV11-3 to TRBJ2-7; no clear D. CDR3 DNA: TGTGCCAGCAGCTTAGGGTACTACGAGCAGTACTTC. Its translation is CASSLGYYEQYF.